The 17 T cell receptor beta chains below all came from one sample that was sequenced in a study of blood T cell repertoires in COVID-19 (dated by TCRdb to the early 2020s). The library was produced with the immunoSEQ multiplex PCR assay. Held by TCRdb, this immuneACCESS table contains in-frame sequences only and omits some clones. Under half of the omission traces to an unresolved V gene where checked; the cause of the rest is unknown. This sample gives hundreds of thousands of clones in total; around nine tenths of them show up just once. The leading ten clones occupy 11% of the sample. Sequenced sample: peripheral blood. The origin of the receptors is a woman aged 30 to 39 with COVID-19, enrolled during active disease.

The CDR3 reads CASSQVLAAYNEQFF. The CDR3 DNA follows: TGTGCCAGCAGCCAAGTACTAGCGGCCTACAATGAGCAGTTCTTC. This sequence joins TRBV3-1 (or the pseudogene TRBV3-2) and TRBJ2-1, with 8 nucleotides matching TRBD2. This CDR3 has 15 amino acids. The ends lost 1 base at V and 2 bases at J; junction bases unmatched: 1. CDR1 LGHDT and CDR2 YNNKEL come from the germline V gene (reference sequence).

The J gene is TRBJ1-2, the V gene TRBV19, with TRBD1 as a possible D gene (6 bases). CDR1 and CDR2 from the germline V gene are LNHDA and SQIVND (reference sequence). V shed 3 bases and J shed 4 bases, with 12 bases lying between them. This CDR3 region has 14 residues. As DNA, the CDR3 is TGTGCCAGTAGTATGCAGGACAGATTCTATGGCTACACCTTC. This gives the protein CASSMQDRFYGYTF.

The chain uses TRBV19 and TRBJ1-5; a weak D match, TRBD1 (5 bases). Germline values: CDR1 LNHDA, CDR2 SQIVND (reference sequence). The CDR3 has 14 residues. The V end lost 5 bases, the J end lost 4 bases, and 12 bases lay between the germline ends. The DNA for the CDR3 is TGTGCCAGTAGTCAGGGAGGGCGAAATCAGCCCCAGCATTTT. Its protein is CASSQGGRNQPQHF.

V usage is TRBV2 and J usage is TRBJ2-5; D is ambiguous. CDR3 length: 12 amino acids. Germline V CDR1 and CDR2: SNHLY, FYNNEI. V lost 3 bases and J 5 bases, leaving 7 bases between the germline ends. CDR3 coding DNA: TGTGCCAGCAGTGAGGTCGGTGAGACCCAGTACTTC. Protein: CASSEVGETQYF.

This clone was detected a few times. The genes are TRBV3-1 (or the pseudogene TRBV3-2) and TRBJ1-2; a weak D match, TRBD1 (5 bases). This CDR3 is built from 13 residues. The germline V gene has CDR1 LGHDT and CDR2 YNNKEL (reference sequence). Trimming removed 2 bases from V and 8 bases from J, with 12 bases in between. This chain's CDR3 is CASSQYRSEGYTF. CDR3 coding DNA: TGTGCCAGCAGCCAATACAGGTCGGAGGGCTACACCTTC.

The CDR3 DNA reads as TGTGCCAGCAGCGTAGACAGCGGGAGCTACGAGCAGTACTTC. The encoded protein is CASSVDSGSYEQYF. The V call is TRBV9, the J call TRBJ2-7; 8 nucleotides align to TRBD2. The germline CDR1 and CDR2 sequences are SGDLS and YYNGEE. Germline trimming cut 0 bases from V and 3 bases from J; bases unmatched to any gene: 2. The CDR3 runs 14 residues.

V usage is TRBV10-3 and J usage is TRBJ2-7, with 7 bases lining up with TRBD2. The CDR3 spans 15 residues. The junction had 9 bases not matched to a gene; V was cut back by 6 bases and J by 1 base. From germline, CDR1 is ENHRY and CDR2 SYGVKD. CDR3 coding DNA: TGTGCCATCAGGGGGGGGGACTCTCTTTCCTACGAGCAGTACTTC. It is translated as CAIRGGDSLSYEQYF.

This chain joins TRBV21-1 and TRBJ1-2. TRBV21-1 represents a pseudogene. This CDR3 has 12 residues. CDR3 sequence (DNA): TGTGCCAGCAGCAAAATGGAGGGAGGCTACACCTTC. It translates to CASSKMEGGYTF.

V usage is TRBV9 and J usage is TRBJ2-7; 9 bases agree with TRBD2. The junction had 10 bases not matched to a gene; V was cut back by 4 bases and J by 2 bases. The CDR3 runs 16 residues. Germline CDR1 SGDLS, CDR2 YYNGEE. CDR3 region: CASSPRGVAGAYEQYF. In DNA form, the CDR3 reads TGTGCCAGCAGCCCCCGTGGGGTAGCGGGGGCCTACGAGCAGTACTTC.

The genes are TRBV18 and TRBJ2-1; 8 bases match TRBD1. V was clipped by 4 bases and J by 6 bases; unmatched bases: 14. The CDR3 sequence is 17 residues long. Germline assignment: CDR1 KGHSH and CDR2 LQKENI. The CDR3 spells CASSREYGTGSGNEQFF. The CDR3 DNA is TGTGCCAGCTCACGCGAATATGGGACAGGCAGTGGCAATGAGCAGTTCTTC.

A remark on this clone: The sample holds other DNA sequences that translate to the same CDR3. The gene calls are TRBV2 and TRBJ1-1, with a tentative D call TRBD1 (6 bases). Per germline, CDR1 SNHLY and CDR2 FYNNEI. The CDR3 covers 12 residues. V was trimmed by 8 bases and J by 1 base, leaving 8 bases between them. This chain's CDR3 is CASHRENTEAFF. The CDR3 coding sequence is TGTGCCAGCCACAGGGAGAACACTGAAGCTTTCTTT.

V usage is TRBV5-5 and J usage is TRBJ1-5; D call uncertain. The length of the CDR3 is 14 residues. Germline values: CDR1 SGHKS, CDR2 YYEKEE (reference sequence). The V end lost 2 bases, the J end lost 0 bases, and 6 bases lay between the germline ends. Written as DNA, the CDR3 is TGTGCCAGCAGCTTCACAGATAGCAATCAGCCCCAGCATTTT. Translating gives CASSFTDSNQPQHF.

The V and J genes are TRBV3-1 (or the pseudogene TRBV3-2) and TRBJ1-1; D call uncertain. With 0 bases removed from V and 9 bases from J, the gap between germline ends came to 11 bases. The CDR3 contains 13 residues. From germline, CDR1 is LGHDT and CDR2 YNNKEL (reference sequence). DNA for the CDR3: TGTGCCAGCAGCCAAGATCGGACTCTAAAAGCTTTCTTT. Translating it yields CASSQDRTLKAFF.

V and J are TRBV30 and TRBJ2-3, with 10 bases that match TRBD2. In germline, CDR1 is GTSNPN, CDR2 SVGIG (reference sequence). This CDR3 comprises 15 residues. Trimming cost V 1 base and J 2 bases; bases outside gene matches: 3. CDR3 DNA: TGTGCCTGGAGTGGGACTAGCGGAGCCACAGATACGCAGTATTTT. The encoded protein is CAWSGTSGATDTQYF.

The chain carries TRBV9 and TRBJ2-5, with TRBD2 matching over 8 bases. The CDR3 is 15 residues long. Trimming took 6 bases from V and 5 from J; bases not matched to a gene: 12. From germline, CDR1 is SGDLS and CDR2 YYNGEE. CDR3 nucleotide sequence: TGTGCCAGCACCCCCGGACTAGCCCGAGACGAGACCCAGTACTTC. Translated, it gives CASTPGLARDETQYF.

The chain couples TRBV10-2 to TRBJ1-3; 7 bases fit TRBD1. Per germline, CDR1 WSHSY and CDR2 SAAADI. The length of the CDR3 is 16 residues. V lost 5 bases to trimming and J lost 2 bases; unmatched junction nucleotides: 9. The CDR3 protein is CASSSPRTGPGNTIYF. As DNA, the CDR3 is TGCGCCAGCAGTTCGCCCCGGACAGGACCTGGAAACACCATATATTTT.

The chain recombines TRBV13 with TRBJ1-2, with a tentative D call TRBD1 (5 bases). Trimming removed 5 bases from V and 0 bases from J, with 16 bases in between. Germline CDR1 and CDR2: PRHDT and FYEKMQ (reference sequence). CDR3 size: 16 residues. The CDR3 DNA reads TGTGCCAGCAGCCCTGAAAGGGGACTAGCTAACTATGGCTACACCTTC. Translation: CASSPERGLANYGYTF.